What follows describes a single TCR beta chain. Antigen unknown. There are 16 residues in the CDR3. J lost 1 base, V lost 1 base, and 6 bases had no gene match. Germline lookup yields CDR1 SGHVS and CDR2 FNYEAQ. The data stem from a study of blood T cell dynamics during melanoma immunotherapy. Time point in this sample: pre-treatment baseline. Prior systemic cancer therapy, immunosuppressant use and other active malignancies excluded patients. The study, taken as a whole, reports: The most clonal sorted CD8+ subset, immune-effector cells, was closest to cell-free DNA CDR3 sequences.

Sequencing was performed with immunoSEQ multiplex PCR; in TCRdb, only in-frame clones are kept and a portion is missing. This table holds 1,200 to 1,500 clones, 90% found once. Sequencing used effector memory CD8+ T cells from blood, obtained from a patient treated with checkpoint blockade. The J gene is TRBJ1-1, the V gene TRBV7-6; 7 bases are shared with TRBD1. The sequence was obtained from a human donor with melanoma. The CDR3 DNA reads as TGTGCCAGCAGCTTAGTACACAGGGGAACGAACACTGAAGCTTTCTTT. It codes for CASSLVHRGTNTEAFF.